This paragraph covers one T cell receptor beta chain sequence. CDR3 length equals 15 residues. This sample stems from a study of blood T cell repertoires in COVID-19. Overall study: T cells, B-cell-depleted T cells, or PBMCs supplied cDNA or gDNA.

In the original workflow: Estimation of nucleated cell counts was performed using reference gene primer amplification. Clones were read by immunoSEQ multiplex PCR, and TCRdb kept only the in-frame ones, dropping some. D and trimming come from the DNA, and the V and J calls and clone size come from that table. The sample carries some 150,000 clones, about four fifths recorded once. The V gene is TRBV12-2, the J gene TRBJ2-7; TRBD2 is taken as the D call from the table, unchecked against the DNA. TRBV12-2 is a documented pseudogene. Material: peripheral blood. This sequence was found in a man aged 65-85 years with acute or convalescent COVID-19. DNA of the CDR3: TGTGCAAGTCGCTTAGCGAGTAACTGTGACTACGAGCAGTACTTC. Its protein product is CASRLASNCDYEQYF.